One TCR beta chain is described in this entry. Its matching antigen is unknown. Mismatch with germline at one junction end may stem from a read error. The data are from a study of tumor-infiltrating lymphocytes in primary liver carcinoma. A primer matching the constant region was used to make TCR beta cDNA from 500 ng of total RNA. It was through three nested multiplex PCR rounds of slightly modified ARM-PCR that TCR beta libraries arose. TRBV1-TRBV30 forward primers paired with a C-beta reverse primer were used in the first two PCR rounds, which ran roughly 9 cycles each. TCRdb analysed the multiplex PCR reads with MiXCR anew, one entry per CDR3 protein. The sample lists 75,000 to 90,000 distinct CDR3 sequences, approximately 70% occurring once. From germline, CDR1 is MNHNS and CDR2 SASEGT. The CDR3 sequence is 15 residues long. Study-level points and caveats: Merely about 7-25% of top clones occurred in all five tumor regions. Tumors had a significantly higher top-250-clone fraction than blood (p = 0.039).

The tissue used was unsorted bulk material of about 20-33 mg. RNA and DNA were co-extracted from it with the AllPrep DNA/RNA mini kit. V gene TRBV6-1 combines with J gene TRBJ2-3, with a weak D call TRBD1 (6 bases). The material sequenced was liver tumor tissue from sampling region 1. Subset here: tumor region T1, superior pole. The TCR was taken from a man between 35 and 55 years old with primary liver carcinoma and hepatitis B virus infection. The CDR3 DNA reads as TGTGCCAGCAGTGACCGACAGGAAAGCACAGATACGCTGTATTTT. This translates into CASSDRQESTDTLYF.